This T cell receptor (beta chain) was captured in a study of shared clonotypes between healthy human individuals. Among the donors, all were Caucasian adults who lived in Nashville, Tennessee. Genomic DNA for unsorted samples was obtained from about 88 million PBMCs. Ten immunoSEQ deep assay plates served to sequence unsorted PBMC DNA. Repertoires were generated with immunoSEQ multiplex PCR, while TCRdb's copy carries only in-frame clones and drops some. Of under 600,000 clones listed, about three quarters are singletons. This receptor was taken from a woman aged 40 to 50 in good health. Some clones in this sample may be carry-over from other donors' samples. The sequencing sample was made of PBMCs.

CDR3 protein: CASSPDATGSHNEQFF. CDR3 nucleotides: TGCGCCAGCAGCCCCGATGCGACAGGGTCCCACAATGAGCAGTTCTTC. The chain joins TRBV5-1 to TRBJ2-1; 7 bases are a match to TRBD1. Germline assignment: CDR1 SGHRS and CDR2 YFSETQ. This CDR3 region has 16 residues. V lost 4 bases, J lost 5 bases, and 12 bases stayed unmatched.